This record looks at one TCR beta chain sequence and its context. A junction end diverges from the germline sequence, so it may reflect a read error. Germline V lookup: CDR1 SEHNR, CDR2 FQNEAQ (reference sequence). The CDR3 sequence is 14 residues long. This record belongs to a study of molecular identifiers for immune sequencing clone quantification. A single record per CDR3 protein comes from TCRdb applying MiXCR to the PCR reads. The sample includes hundreds of thousands of distinct CDR3 sequences, around 25% of them seen just once. Specimen: naive CD8+ T cells from blood, with Jurkat cell RNA spiked in. The subset denotes: FACS-sorted CD8+CD4-CCR7+CD45RA+ naive T cells. This chain joins TRBV7-9 and TRBJ2-7; 8 bases match TRBD2. The TCR was taken from a human donor in good health. Some libraries in this study had Jurkat cell RNA spiked in. CDR3 sequence reads: CAGSPSGSSYEQYF. The CDR3 DNA reads as TGTGCCGGCAGCCCGAGCGGGAGTTCCTACGAGCAGTACTTC. Full variable domain (missing parts from reference TRBV7-9 and TRBJ2-7): DTGVSQNPRHKITKRGQNVTFRCDPISEHNRLYWYRQTLGQGPEFLTYFQNEAQLEKSRLLSDRFSAERPKGSFSTLEIQRTEQGDSAMYLCAGSPSGSSYEQYFGPGTRLTVT.